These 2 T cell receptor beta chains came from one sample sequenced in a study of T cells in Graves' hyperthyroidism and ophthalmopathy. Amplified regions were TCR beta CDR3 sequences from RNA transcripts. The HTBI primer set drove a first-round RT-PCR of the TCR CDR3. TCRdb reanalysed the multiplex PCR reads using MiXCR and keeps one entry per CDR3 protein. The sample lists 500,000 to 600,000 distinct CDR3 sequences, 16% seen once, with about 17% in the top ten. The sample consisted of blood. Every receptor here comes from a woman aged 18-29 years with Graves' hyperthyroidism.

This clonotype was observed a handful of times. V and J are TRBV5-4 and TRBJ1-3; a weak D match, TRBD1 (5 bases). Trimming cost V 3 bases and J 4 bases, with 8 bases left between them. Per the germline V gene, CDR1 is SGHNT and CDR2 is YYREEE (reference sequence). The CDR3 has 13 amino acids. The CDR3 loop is CASSWQGGNTIYF. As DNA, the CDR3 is TGTGCCAGCAGCTGGCAGGGCGGAAACACCATATATTTT.

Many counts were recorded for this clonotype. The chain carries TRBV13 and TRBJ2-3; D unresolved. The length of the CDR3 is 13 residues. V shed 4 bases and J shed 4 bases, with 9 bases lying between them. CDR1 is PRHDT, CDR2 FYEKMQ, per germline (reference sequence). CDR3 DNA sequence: TGTGCCAGCAGCTCTCAGAGTTCAGATACGCAGTATTTT. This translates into CASSSQSSDTQYF.